This T cell receptor (beta chain) was retrieved from a study of identical twins. Study findings and constraints: Cross-sectional statistical analysis, not tracking of the same donors, underpinned the conclusions. Insertions were fewer in abundant cord blood beta clonotypes, whereas memory repertoires showed none of this pattern. Possibly, invariant MAIT and iNKT cells partly confounded zero-insertion analyses.

This clonotype has ten or more counts. Its specificity is not known. TCRdb reprocessed the 5' RACE reads via MiXCR and lists one record per CDR3 protein. This sample yields approximately 410,000 distinct CDR3 sequences, of which around a sixth are seen a single time; 9% to 15% belongs to the top ten. There are 14 residues in the CDR3. The V gene's germline CDR1 is DFQATT and CDR2 SNEGSKA (reference sequence). V was pared by 5 bases and J by 2 bases, with 8 bases of the junction left unmatched. The sequenced sample consisted of naive T cells sorted from blood. This receptor was identified in a man in his fifties in good health. The chain joins TRBV20-1 to TRBJ2-5; 7 nucleotides match TRBD1. The CDR3 DNA sequence: TGCAGTGCTCGTAACACGGGACAGCAAGAGACCCAGTACTTC. It is translated as CSARNTGQQETQYF.